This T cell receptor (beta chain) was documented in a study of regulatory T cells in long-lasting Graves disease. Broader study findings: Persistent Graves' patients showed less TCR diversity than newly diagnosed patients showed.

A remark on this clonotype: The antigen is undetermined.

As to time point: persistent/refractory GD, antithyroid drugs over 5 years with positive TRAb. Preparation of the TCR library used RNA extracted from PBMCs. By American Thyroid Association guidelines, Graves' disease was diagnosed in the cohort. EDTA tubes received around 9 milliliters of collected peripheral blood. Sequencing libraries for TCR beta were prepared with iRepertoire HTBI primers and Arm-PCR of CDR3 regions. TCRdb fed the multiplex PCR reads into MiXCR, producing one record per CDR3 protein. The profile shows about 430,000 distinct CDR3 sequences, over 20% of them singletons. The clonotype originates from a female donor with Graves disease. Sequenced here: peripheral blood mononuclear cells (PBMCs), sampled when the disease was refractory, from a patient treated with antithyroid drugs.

The DNA for the CDR3 is TGCAGTGCATCAAACACTGAAGCTTTCTTT. Amino acid sequence: CSASNTEAFF. This chain uses TRBV20-1 with TRBJ1-1, with D uncertain. The CDR3 is made up of 10 amino acids. CDR1 and CDR2 (germline): DFQATT, SNEGSKA (reference sequence). V was pared by 6 bases and J by 2 bases, with 4 bases between.